The 31 T cell receptor beta chains below come from one sample, sequenced in a study of regulatory T cells in long-lasting Graves disease. The time point denotes: persistent/refractory GD, antithyroid drugs over 5 years with positive TRAb. After RNA was extracted from PBMCs, the TCR library was made from it. TCR beta libraries were built with iRepertoire HTBI primers and Arm-PCR of CDR3 regions. TCRdb re-called the multiplex PCR reads through MiXCR, storing one row per CDR3 protein. There are roughly 300,000 distinct CDR3 sequences in the sample; around 20% occur only once, and 25% to 35% lies in the top ten. Sample: peripheral blood mononuclear cells (PBMCs), taken when the disease was refractory, from a patient treated with antithyroid drugs. These receptors were taken from a female donor with Graves disease.

This clonotype was seen at least ten times. V and J are TRBV7-8 and TRBJ2-5, with 8 bases identical to TRBD2. CDR3 length equals 15 residues. CDR1 SGHVS and CDR2 FQNEAQ come from the germline V gene. V lost 5 bases, J lost 5 bases, and 10 bases stayed unmatched. CDR3 amino acids: CASSPKLSSGETQYF. The DNA for the CDR3 is TGTGCCAGCAGCCCCAAATTATCTAGCGGGGAGACCCAGTACTTC.

This clonotype was found many times. The chain carries TRBV11-2 and TRBJ2-2, with a possible D match to TRBD1 (5 bases). The ends were cut back, 2 bases at V and 7 bases at J, with 11 bases in the middle. The CDR3 contains 14 residues. CDR1 is SGHAT, CDR2 FQNNGV, per germline. The CDR3 is CASSLQGIGGELFF. The CDR3 nucleotides read TGTGCCAGCAGCTTACAGGGTATTGGCGGGGAGCTGTTTTTT.

This clonotype was detected a few times. This chain connects TRBV7-3 to TRBJ2-7; TRBD1 aligns across 9 bases. CDR3 length: 17 residues. From germline, CDR1 is SGHTA and CDR2 FQGTGA. Losses at the gene ends were 3 bases for V and 4 bases for J; bases not matched to a gene: 13. CDR3 nucleotides: TGTGCCAGCAGCTTGTGGGGGCCCGGGACAGGGTCTTACGAGCAGTACTTC. Translation gives CASSLWGPGTGSYEQYF.

In regard to this clonotype: A read error is possible here, since a much larger clone lies one base away. The chain recombines TRBV6-2 or TRBV6-3 with TRBJ1-1, with no clear D. Per germline, CDR1 MNHEY and CDR2 SVGEGT. The CDR3 is made up of 11 amino acids. The CDR3 sequence: CASSYDSRASF. CDR3 nucleotides: TGTGCCAGCAGTTATGACTCCCGTGCTTCCTTT.

The chain employs TRBV19 and TRBJ1-5, with 7 bases matching TRBD1. CDR1 is LNHDA, CDR2 SQIVND, per germline (reference sequence). Trimming at V came to 6 bases and at J to 4 bases, leaving 3 bases not matched to a gene. The length of the CDR3 is 13 residues. CDR3 amino acids: CASRDRQNQPQHF. Written as DNA, the CDR3 is TGTGCCAGTAGGGACAGGCAAAATCAGCCCCAGCATTTT.

This clonotype was picked up a small number of times. The genes are TRBV30 and TRBJ2-5; no definite D call. Trimming left V 4 bases short and J 5 bases short, with 11 bases between. This CDR3 is built from 12 residues. Germline V gene sequence: CDR1 GTSNPN, CDR2 SVGIG (reference sequence). The DNA for the CDR3 is TGTGCCTGGAATCCGTGGTGGGAGACCCAGTACTTC. It is translated as CAWNPWWETQYF.

The CDR3 loop reads CASSQEIGRKGGYTF. The CDR3 nucleotides are TGCGCCAGCAGCCAAGAAATTGGCCGCAAGGGGGGCTACACCTTC. V gene TRBV4-3 combines with J gene TRBJ1-2; D is perhaps TRBD1 (5 bases). Germline CDR1 reads LGHNA; CDR2 reads YSLEER. The CDR3 has 15 residues. Between the trimmed V and J ends, which lost 0 bases and 8 bases, there was a span of 16 bases.

This clonotype was seen many times. The chain links TRBV5-1 to TRBJ1-1; D remains unclear. The germline V gene encodes CDR1 SGHRS and CDR2 YFSETQ. Trimming stripped 0 bases from V and 7 bases from J, with 10 bases between. CDR3 size: 13 residues. The CDR3 DNA is TGCGCCAGCAGCTTGGCCTTGGGGAATGAAGCTTTCTTT. It translates to CASSLALGNEAFF.

This clonotype was counted a few times. This sequence joins TRBV7-2 and TRBJ1-5; D ambiguous. CDR3 length: 15 residues. The germline gives CDR1 SGHTA, CDR2 FQGNSA. V shed 5 bases and J shed 2 bases, with 13 bases lying between them. As DNA, the CDR3 is TGTGCCAGCAGCCAGGCCGGGTTGGGCAATCAGCCCCAGCATTTT. It is translated as CASSQAGLGNQPQHF.

This clonotype was seen many times. The V call is TRBV13, the J call TRBJ2-7; TRBD2 matches 11 bases. CDR1 is PRHDT and CDR2 is FYEKMQ in the germline V gene (reference sequence). The CDR3 is 14 amino acids. The V and J ends lost 3 bases and 2 bases, in that order; junction bases with no gene match: 0. CDR3 nucleotides: TGTGCCAGCAGCTTTAGCGGGGGGGCCTACGAGCAGTACTTC. Its translation: CASSFSGGAYEQYF.

The V call is TRBV4-1, the J call TRBJ2-3; the match to TRBD2 covers 8 bases. There are 15 residues in the CDR3. V shed 1 base and J 3 bases; nucleotides not matched to a gene: 3. Germline values: CDR1 MGHRA, CDR2 YSYEKL. The CDR3, as DNA: TGCGCCAGCAGCCAAGCGGGAGGGAGGACAGATACGCAGTATTTT. It encodes CASSQAGGRTDTQYF.

V is TRBV20-1 and J is TRBJ1-2; no clear D. The V and J ends lost 5 bases and 5 bases respectively, with 6 bases between them. The CDR3 totals 10 residues. Looked up from germline, CDR1 is DFQATT and CDR2 is SNEGSKA (reference sequence). The CDR3 nucleotides are TGCAGTGCTTTACTTTATGGCTACACCTTC. Encoded protein: CSALLYGYTF.

This clonotype was seen many times. The J gene is TRBJ2-5, the V gene TRBV7-9; D possibly corresponds to TRBD2 (6 bases). The CDR3 loop spans 13 amino acids. The V gene lost 0 bases and the J gene lost 5 bases, with 7 bases spanning the gap. Germline loops: CDR1 SEHNR, CDR2 FQNEAQ (reference sequence). The CDR3 nucleotides read TGTGCCAGCAGCTTAGCGGGGAGGGAGACCCAGTACTTC. This translates into CASSLAGRETQYF.

This clonotype was counted at least ten times. This chain uses TRBV2 with TRBJ2-5; D may be TRBD1 (5 bases). CDR3 length equals 15 residues. Germline loops: CDR1 SNHLY, CDR2 FYNNEI. V lost 6 bases and J 5 bases, leaving 19 bases between the germline ends. In DNA form, the CDR3 reads TGTGCCAGCAGCTCCAACTTCCAGGGATTTGAGACCCAGTACTTC. This translates into CASSSNFQGFETQYF.

The rearrangement joins TRBV6-5 to TRBJ2-1; TRBD2 matches 16 bases. Looked up from germline, CDR1 is MNHEY and CDR2 is SVGAGI. The CDR3 consists of 17 residues. Trimming at V came to 1 base and at J to 7 bases, leaving 4 bases not matched to a gene. The CDR3 coding sequence is TGTGCCAGCAGTTACTGGGGACTAGCGGGGGGGCCTAATGAGCAGTTCTTC. Translation gives CASSYWGLAGGPNEQFF.

This clonotype was detected ten times or more. The junction and the germline gene differ at one end; a read error may be behind it. The chain carries TRBV3-1 and TRBJ1-2, with 10 bases matching TRBD1. The CDR3 consists of 13 residues. In germline, CDR1 is LGHDT, CDR2 YNNKEL (reference sequence). The CDR3 DNA follows: TGTGCCAGCAGCCCACAAGGGACAGGGGTTTTTGTCTTC. Translation gives CASSPQGTGVFVF. The full variable domain, in which reference TRBV3-1 and TRBJ1-2 provide the parts outside the CDR3, is DTAVSQTPKYLVTQMGNDKSIKCEQNLGHDTMYWYKQDSKKFLKIMFSYNNKELIINETVPNRFSPKSPDKAHLNLHINSLELGDSAVYFCASSPQGTGVFVFGSGTRLTVV.

This clonotype was counted ten times or more. This rearrangement joins TRBV3-1 to TRBJ1-1; 7 positions match TRBD1. Germline V gene lookup returns CDR1 LGHDT and CDR2 YNNKEL (reference sequence). The CDR3 loop spans 13 amino acids. The V segment lost 4 bases and the J segment 4 bases; nucleotides outside the gene matches: 3. CDR3 sequence (DNA): TGTGCCAGCAGCCTCAGGGGGGGCACTGAAGCTTTCTTT. This translates into CASSLRGGTEAFF.

This clonotype was seen ten or more times. V is TRBV6-2 or TRBV6-3 and J is TRBJ2-7; D perhaps matches TRBD2 (6 bases). The CDR3 loop spans 14 amino acids. V lost 2 bases and J lost 2, with 10 bases in between. Germline values: CDR1 MNHEY, CDR2 SVGEGT. CDR3 sequence (DNA): TGTGCCAGCAGTTACGGAGGGAGACCCTACGAGCAGTACTTC. Amino acids: CASSYGGRPYEQYF.

This clonotype has a count of ten or more. The chain links TRBV19 to TRBJ2-7; D is tentatively TRBD1 or TRBD2 (5 bases each). The CDR3 extends over 15 amino acids. Deletions cut 5 bases from V and 1 base from J, with 15 bases between. The germline V gene has CDR1 LNHDA and CDR2 SQIVND (reference sequence). The CDR3 nucleotides are TGTGCCAGTAGTCCAGGGACCGCGTCTTCCTACGAGCAGTACTTC. This codes for CASSPGTASSYEQYF.

The chain links TRBV6-2 or TRBV6-3 to TRBJ1-2; a weak D match, TRBD1 (6 bases). CDR1 and CDR2 from the germline V gene are MNHEY and SVGEGT. The V gene lost 7 bases and the J gene lost 4 bases, with 16 bases spanning the gap. The CDR3 is 14 amino acids. CDR3 region: CASTLGGAPYGYTF. CDR3 in DNA: TGTGCCAGCACCCTAGGGGGTGCCCCCTATGGCTACACCTTC.

In this sample, this clonotype turned up many times. The gene calls are TRBV11-2 and TRBJ1-2, with D maybe TRBD1 (5 bases). Germline CDR1 and CDR2: SGHAT and FQNNGV. The CDR3 loop spans 15 amino acids. Trimming left V 5 bases short and J 7 bases short, with 20 bases between. The CDR3 bases are TGTGCCAGCAGCCTATCACAGGACGGAGCTTCTGGCTACACCTTC. Translation gives CASSLSQDGASGYTF.

This clonotype came up many times. The chain joins TRBV7-2 to TRBJ2-7, with 9 nucleotides matching TRBD2. V trimming: 5 bases; J trimming: 7 bases; junction bases outside the gene matches: 15. Per germline, CDR1 SGHTA and CDR2 FQGNSA. The CDR3 spans 16 residues. CDR3 region: CASSPVGSGGRTEQYF. The DNA for the CDR3 is TGTGCCAGCAGCCCAGTGGGTAGCGGGGGACGTACGGAGCAGTACTTC.

This clonotype showed up many times. The chain couples TRBV20-1 to TRBJ1-5; unclear D gene. The V gene's germline CDR1 is DFQATT and CDR2 SNEGSKA (reference sequence). The CDR3 runs to 16 residues. V dropped 6 bases and J dropped 3 bases, with 21 bases sitting between them. The chain's CDR3 is CSAERTNQINNQPQHF. The CDR3, as DNA: TGCAGTGCCGAGCGAACCAACCAAATCAACAATCAGCCCCAGCATTTT.

This clonotype has only a few counts. The chain has TRBV12-3 or TRBV12-4 and TRBJ1-2; TRBD1 aligns across 9 bases. V lost 7 bases to trimming and J lost 0 bases; unmatched junction nucleotides: 6. The CDR3 length is 15 residues. The CDR3 nucleotides read TGTGCCAGCATCCTACAGGGGGCGCCTAACTATGGCTACACCTTC. Translating it yields CASILQGAPNYGYTF.

This clonotype was recorded at least ten times. The V and J genes are TRBV2 and TRBJ1-2; D uncertain. This CDR3 comprises 12 residues. Germline CDR1 and CDR2: SNHLY and FYNNEI. Between the trimmed V and J ends, which lost 3 bases and 5 bases, there was a span of 7 bases. The CDR3 protein is CASSDSTYGYTF. As DNA, the CDR3 is TGTGCCAGCAGTGACAGTACTTATGGCTACACCTTC. The variable domain in full, with the rest retrieved from reference TRBV2 and TRBJ1-2, is EPEVTQTPSHQVTQMGQEVILRCVPISNHLYFYWYRQILGQKVEFLVSFYNNEISEKSEIFDDQFSVERPDGSNFTLKIRSTKLEDSAMYFCASSDSTYGYTFGSGTRLTVV.

In its sample, this clonotype was seen many times. V and J are TRBV25-1 and TRBJ1-2; D is unresolved. The germline CDR1 and CDR2 sequences are MGHDK and SYGVNS. The V end lost 3 bases, the J end lost 5 bases, and 7 bases lay between the germline ends. The CDR3 is 12 residues long. The CDR3 reads CASSDTGYGYTF. CDR3 coding DNA: TGTGCCAGCAGTGATACCGGTTATGGCTACACCTTC.

In this sample, this clonotype turned up many times. The V and J genes are TRBV3-1 and TRBJ2-7; perhaps TRBD2 as D (7 bases). CDR1 LGHDT and CDR2 YNNKEL come from the germline V gene (reference sequence). This CDR3 is built from 14 residues. Between the trimmed V and J ends, which lost 3 bases and 5 bases, there was a span of 14 bases. The CDR3 nucleotides are TGTGCCAGCAGCCAGGGGGGCGGGAGCAACGAGCAGTACTTC. As protein: CASSQGGGSNEQYF.

The CDR3 region has the DNA TGTGCCAGCAGCAACCGGGACAGGGCCTACAATGAGCAGTTCTTC. This encodes CASSNRDRAYNEQFF. The chain uses TRBV28 and TRBJ2-1; 9 bases agree with TRBD1. Germline-derived CDR1 and CDR2 are MDHEN and SYDVKM. The CDR3 extends over 15 amino acids. The V gene end was trimmed by 6 bases and the J gene end by 2 bases; junction bases not matched to a gene: 5.

The chain is built from TRBV6-1 and TRBJ2-3, with D possibly being TRBD2 (5 bases). This CDR3 region has 14 residues. V lost 7 bases and J lost 5, with 16 bases in between. The germline gives CDR1 MNHNS, CDR2 SASEGT. CDR3 region: CASKILGRGDTQYF. CDR3 DNA sequence: TGTGCCAGCAAGATACTCGGACGGGGAGATACGCAGTATTTT.

This clonotype was seen many times. This chain uses TRBV2 with TRBJ1-1; TRBD1 agrees at 8 bases. The CDR3 is 14 amino acids. Germline assignment: CDR1 SNHLY and CDR2 FYNNEI. V shed 8 bases and J 5 bases; nucleotides not matched to a gene: 10. The CDR3 region is CASRYLQGETEAFF. CDR3 DNA: TGTGCCAGCCGGTATTTACAGGGGGAAACTGAAGCTTTCTTT.

This clonotype was seen a few times. The chain combines TRBV5-6 with TRBJ1-5, with D perhaps matching TRBD1 (6 bases). The germline CDR1 and CDR2 sequences are SGHDT and YYEEEE. V was clipped by 4 bases and J by 5 bases, with 10 bases between them. The CDR3 totals 13 residues. The CDR3 here is CASSATGHQPQHF. CDR3 in DNA: TGTGCCAGCAGCGCCACAGGGCATCAGCCCCAGCATTTT.